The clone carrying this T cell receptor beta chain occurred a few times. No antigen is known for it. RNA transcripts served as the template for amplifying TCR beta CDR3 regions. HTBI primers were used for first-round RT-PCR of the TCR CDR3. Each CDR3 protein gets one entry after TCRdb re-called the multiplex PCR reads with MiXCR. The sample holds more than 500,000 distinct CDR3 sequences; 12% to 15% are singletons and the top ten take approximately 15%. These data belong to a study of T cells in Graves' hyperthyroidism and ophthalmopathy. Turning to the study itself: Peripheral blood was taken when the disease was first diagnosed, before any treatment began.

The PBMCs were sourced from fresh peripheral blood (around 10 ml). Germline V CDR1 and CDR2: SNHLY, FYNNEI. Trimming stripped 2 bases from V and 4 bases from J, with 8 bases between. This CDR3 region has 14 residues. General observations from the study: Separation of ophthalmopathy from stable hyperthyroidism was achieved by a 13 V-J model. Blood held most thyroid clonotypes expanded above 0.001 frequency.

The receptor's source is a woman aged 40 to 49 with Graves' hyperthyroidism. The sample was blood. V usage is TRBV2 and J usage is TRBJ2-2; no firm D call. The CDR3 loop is CASSEYWSTGELFF. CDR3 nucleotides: TGTGCCAGCAGTGAATATTGGTCCACCGGGGAGCTGTTTTTT.